This T cell receptor beta chain was recorded in a study of cytomegalovirus exposure and HLA in healthy donors. About the study: The same platform was used for the 120 validation repertoires and the 500 to 700 first-cohort repertoires, a later analysis reported.

Whole-study findings and limits: The authors enumerated roughly 180 TCR beta chains as linked to cytomegalovirus.

The donors were part of the validation cohort, which consisted of under 150 subjects and was separate from the first cohort of 600 to 850 subjects. Clones were sequenced by immunoSEQ multiplex PCR, and TCRdb holds only the in-frame ones, with some missing. The profile shows about 190,000 clones, 84% of them singletons. For this clone: The target antigen is unknown.

The CDR3 has 15 amino acids. Germline assignment: CDR1 MGHRA and CDR2 YSYEKL. V dropped 2 bases and J dropped 10; count of bases not matched to a gene: 4. The TCR was taken from a young woman in good health and CMV-seropositive. Sequences were obtained from PBMCs. The rearrangement joins TRBV4-1 to TRBJ1-6; 11 bases fit TRBD1. The CDR3 sequence: CASSQSRTGGSPLHF. The CDR3 region has the DNA TGCGCCAGCAGCCAATCTCGGACAGGGGGCTCACCCCTCCACTTT.